The 27 T cell receptor beta chains given below trace back to one sample, sequenced in a study of cytomegalovirus exposure and HLA in healthy donors. In the PCR, 60 Vbeta and 13 Jbeta primers were used. Clones were read by immunoSEQ multiplex PCR, and TCRdb kept only the in-frame ones, dropping some. The table lists roughly 300,000 clones, 86% of them singletons. Sequencing was performed on PBMCs. The receptors derive from a man aged 40-55 years in good health and CMV-seropositive.

The genes are TRBV2 and TRBJ2-1; TRBD1 matches at 11 bases. With V trimmed by 6 bases and J by 6 bases, 4 bases remained unmatched. This CDR3 region has 14 residues. Per germline, CDR1 SNHLY and CDR2 FYNNEI. The chain's CDR3 is CASRGGQGANEQFF. The CDR3 coding sequence is TGTGCCAGCAGGGGAGGACAGGGGGCCAATGAGCAGTTCTTC.

The chain carries TRBV18 and TRBJ2-7; 9 nucleotides line up with TRBD2. After removal of 1 base from V and 2 bases from J, the junction contained 6 bases not matched to a gene. The germline V gene encodes CDR1 KGHSH and CDR2 LQKENI. CDR3 length equals 16 residues. The CDR3 loop is CASSPQASGTPYEQYF. CDR3 DNA: TGTGCCAGCTCACCACAGGCTAGCGGGACCCCCTACGAGCAGTACTTC. Filled out from reference TRBV18 and TRBJ2-7, the complete variable domain reads NAGVMQNPRHLVRRRGQEARLRCSPMKGHSHVYWYRQLPEEGLKFMVYLQKENIIDESGMPKERFSAEFPKEGPSILRIQQVVRGDSAAYFCASSPQASGTPYEQYFGPGTRLTVT.

This sequence joins TRBV19 and TRBJ2-2, with D uncertain. The germline V and J ends were trimmed by 7 bases and 6 bases, with 15 bases remaining between them. CDR1 is LNHDA and CDR2 is SQIVND in the germline V gene (reference sequence). CDR3 length: 14 residues. The CDR3 loop is CASTPRMSAGELFF. In nucleotides, the CDR3 is TGTGCCAGTACCCCTAGAATGTCCGCCGGGGAGCTGTTTTTT.

This clone has a handful of counts. The rearrangement uses TRBV6-6 and TRBJ1-4; D is unresolved. The CDR3 consists of 12 residues. CDR1 is MNHNY, CDR2 SVGAGI, per germline (reference sequence). V was shortened by 7 bases and J by 4 bases, with 7 bases between the two germline ends. The CDR3 loop is CASTQFNEKLFF. CDR3 coding DNA: TGTGCCAGCACGCAGTTTAATGAAAAACTGTTTTTT.

This clone was counted a few times. The V gene is TRBV6-6, the J gene TRBJ2-2, with D perhaps TRBD2 (6 bases). Germline lookup yields CDR1 MNHNY and CDR2 SVGAGI (reference sequence). The CDR3 has 14 amino acids. V shed 5 bases and J shed 4 bases, with 11 bases lying between them. The CDR3 DNA is TGTGCCAGCAGTGCGGGACTTTTCACCGGGGAGCTGTTTTTT. Translation: CASSAGLFTGELFF.

The chain links TRBV7-2 to TRBJ1-5, with D maybe TRBD1 (6 bases). The CDR3 sequence is 15 residues long. Germline CDR1 and CDR2: SGHTA and FQGNSA. The ends were cut back, 7 bases at V and 1 base at J, with 14 bases in the middle. The DNA for the CDR3 is TGTGCCAGCACCTGGGTAACAGGGAGCAATCAGCCCCAGCATTTT. This sequence encodes CASTWVTGSNQPQHF.

This rearrangement joins TRBV7-6 to TRBJ2-3; no clear D. V was clipped by 5 bases and J by 2 bases, with 14 bases between them. CDR3 size: 15 residues. Germline V gene data show CDR1 as SGHVS and CDR2 as FNYEAQ. CDR3: CASSPERGFTDTQYF. CDR3 nucleotides: TGTGCCAGCAGCCCAGAGCGCGGATTCACAGATACGCAGTATTTT.

This clone was counted once. The same CDR3 can be traced to other DNA sequences in this sample. The chain recombines TRBV5-4 with TRBJ2-3, with TRBD2 matching over 13 bases. J lost 3 bases, V lost 2 bases, and 3 bases had no gene match. CDR3 length equals 16 residues. In germline, CDR1 is SGHNT, CDR2 YYREEE (reference sequence). CDR3 residues: CASSLGTSGMTDTQYF. The CDR3 coding sequence is TGTGCCAGCAGCTTAGGGACTAGCGGGATGACAGATACGCAGTATTTT.

V gene TRBV27 combines with J gene TRBJ2-3; 7 bases map to TRBD1. The junction had 17 bases not matched to a gene; V was cut back by 5 bases and J by 0 bases. This CDR3 comprises 19 residues. Germline assignment: CDR1 MNHEY and CDR2 SMNVEV (reference sequence). CDR3 sequence (DNA): TGTGCCAGCAGTCGGGACAGAGGAAAAATTCTCTTAAGCACAGATACGCAGTATTTT. Its translation is CASSRDRGKILLSTDTQYF.

The V call is TRBV5-1, the J call TRBJ2-1; 8 bases are a match to TRBD2. CDR1 and CDR2 (germline): SGHRS, YFSETQ. Losses at the gene ends were 0 bases for V and 7 bases for J; bases not matched to a gene: 6. The CDR3 covers 15 residues. CDR3 nucleotide sequence: TGCGCCAGCAGCTTGGAGCTAGCGGGCGCGAATGAGCAGTTCTTC. Translation: CASSLELAGANEQFF.

The rearrangement links TRBV7-2 to TRBJ2-1, with TRBD2 identical over 11 bases. Germline V lookup: CDR1 SGHTA, CDR2 FQGNSA. The CDR3 runs 17 residues. Losses at the gene ends were 2 bases for V and 8 bases for J; bases not matched to a gene: 11. The CDR3 DNA is TGTGCCAGCAGCTTAAACTTAGCGGGAGGGGAGGGCGATGAGCAGTTCTTC. This codes for CASSLNLAGGEGDEQFF.

This clone was counted between two and nine times. This sequence joins TRBV5-1 and TRBJ1-5, with D possibly matching TRBD1 (6 bases). The CDR3 length is 14 residues. Trimming stripped 2 bases from V and 4 bases from J, with 10 bases between. Germline V gene lookup returns CDR1 SGHRS and CDR2 YFSETQ. The CDR3, as DNA: TGCGCCAGCAGCTTCGGGGGGGCAAATCAGCCCCAGCATTTT. Its translation: CASSFGGANQPQHF.

As concerns this clone: Additional DNA sequences in this sample encode the identical CDR3. V is TRBV6-5 and J is TRBJ2-1; 7 positions agree with TRBD1. V dropped 0 bases and J dropped 4; count of bases not matched to a gene: 0. The CDR3 spans 14 residues. Germline V CDR1 and CDR2: MNHEY, SVGAGI. The CDR3 nucleotides are TGTGCCAGCAGTTACTCACAGGGGTACAATGAGCAGTTCTTC. Amino acids: CASSYSQGYNEQFF.

This clone was seen only once. The J gene is TRBJ2-5, the V gene TRBV2, with D possibly TRBD1 on 5 matching bases. The DNA end is more similar to TRBJ2-7, so the J call may be wrong. This CDR3 is built from 13 residues. The germline CDR1 and CDR2 sequences are SNHLY and FYNNEI. DNA of the CDR3: TGTGCCAGCAGTGAAGGGGGCAGATACGAGCAGTACTTC. Protein sequence: CASSEGGRYEQYF.

The rearrangement joins TRBV29-1 to TRBJ2-3; 7 bases line up with TRBD2. V trimming: 4 bases; J trimming: 0 bases; junction bases outside the gene matches: 7. The CDR3 has 15 amino acids. CDR1 is SQVTM, CDR2 ANQGSEA, per germline. CDR3: CSVGVGGVSTDTQYF. The CDR3 DNA reads TGCAGCGTTGGTGTGGGGGGGGTAAGCACAGATACGCAGTATTTT.

The V gene is TRBV6-1, the J gene TRBJ1-3; no clear D gene. Trimming removed 3 bases at V and 4 bases at J, with 7 bases between. Germline V CDR1 and CDR2: MNHNS, SASEGT. CDR3 length: 13 residues. In nucleotides, the CDR3 is TGTGCCAGCAGTGAGAGTTGGGGAAACACCATATATTTT. Its protein is CASSESWGNTIYF.

V usage is TRBV7-2 and J usage is TRBJ2-5; perhaps TRBD2 as D (6 bases). V dropped 4 bases and J dropped 4 bases, with 19 bases sitting between them. The CDR3 covers 16 residues. Germline V gives CDR1 SGHTA, CDR2 FQGNSA. In DNA form, the CDR3 reads TGTGCCAGCAGCTCACAACTAGCTTCGAAGGGAGAGACCCAGTACTTC. Its protein is CASSSQLASKGETQYF.

This clone was found once. The rearrangement links TRBV6-6 to TRBJ1-4; TRBD1 is a possible D gene (5 bases). CDR1 and CDR2 (germline): MNHNY, SVGAGI (reference sequence). The CDR3 consists of 16 residues. Trimming removed 6 bases from V and 14 bases from J, with 28 bases in between. The CDR3 sequence is CASSYPAGVGMEVLFF. DNA for the CDR3: TGTGCCAGCAGCTATCCGGCGGGGGTGGGAATGGAAGTCCTGTTTTTT.

This clone was seen a few times. The chain recombines TRBV7-3 with TRBJ2-2; possibly TRBD2 for D (7 bases). Germline lookup yields CDR1 SGHTA and CDR2 FQGTGA. V was cut by 6 bases and J by 0 bases, with 17 bases left in between. The CDR3 contains 17 residues. CDR3 sequence: CASSRGGGISNTGELFF. The CDR3 region has the DNA TGTGCCAGCAGTCGAGGGGGGGGGATCTCGAACACCGGGGAGCTGTTTTTT.

This clone was seen only once. The V and J genes are TRBV25-1 and TRBJ1-5; D gene ambiguous. Per germline, CDR1 MGHDK and CDR2 SYGVNS. The CDR3 covers 14 residues. The V end was cut by 5 bases, the J end by 3 bases, with 11 bases between. In DNA form, the CDR3 reads TGTGCCAGCAGTTCCTCAGGTTCCAATCAGCCCCAGCATTTT. Amino acid sequence: CASSSSGSNQPQHF.

The gene calls are TRBV5-4 and TRBJ2-1; 7 nucleotides align to TRBD2. This CDR3 has 16 residues. The V segment lost 4 bases and the J segment 5 bases; nucleotides outside the gene matches: 12. Germline CDR1 is SGHNT and CDR2 is YYREEE (reference sequence). The CDR3 DNA reads as TGTGCCAGCAGCGGCGGTCTAGCGGCTCCCGACAATGAGCAGTTCTTC. It is translated as CASSGGLAAPDNEQFF.

With respect to this clone: In the same sample, other DNA sequences code for this CDR3. The gene calls are TRBV5-4 and TRBJ2-3, with a tentative D call TRBD1 (6 bases). Germline-derived CDR1 and CDR2 are SGHNT and YYREEE (reference sequence). The V and J ends lost 0 bases and 8 bases respectively, with 7 bases between them. The CDR3 sequence is 12 residues long. Here the CDR3 reads CASSLGGGTQYF. CDR3 coding DNA: TGTGCCAGCAGCTTGGGAGGGGGTACGCAGTATTTT.

The rearrangement links TRBV5-1 to TRBJ2-2, with 14 bases that match TRBD2. Per the germline V gene, CDR1 is SGHRS and CDR2 is YFSETQ. V shed 9 bases and J 5 bases; nucleotides not matched to a gene: 9. This CDR3 is 16 amino acids long. CDR3 in amino acids: CATLGLAGAETGELFF. The CDR3 DNA reads TGCGCCACTCTGGGACTAGCGGGAGCGGAGACCGGGGAGCTGTTTTTT.

This rearrangement joins TRBV10-1 to TRBJ2-1, with 8 bases matching TRBD2. There are 16 residues in the CDR3. After removal of 4 bases from V and 2 bases from J, the junction contained 7 bases not matched to a gene. Germline loops: CDR1 WNHNN, CDR2 SYGVQD (reference sequence). The CDR3 here is CASSGGAGATYNEQFF. The CDR3 DNA is TGCGCCAGCAGTGGGGGAGCGGGAGCCACCTACAATGAGCAGTTCTTC.

The J gene is TRBJ1-1, the V gene TRBV7-9, with 8 bases matching TRBD1. The CDR3 length is 15 residues. V lost 6 bases and J lost 1; bases outside the gene matches: 7. CDR1 and CDR2 (germline): SEHNR, FQNEAQ (reference sequence). The CDR3 protein is CASRGPGTGNTEAFF. The CDR3 DNA reads TGTGCCAGCAGGGGCCCCGGGACAGGGAACACTGAAGCTTTCTTT.

This clone appeared once. This rearrangement joins TRBV15 to TRBJ1-5; D is ambiguous. Germline assignment: CDR1 LNHNV and CDR2 YYDKDF (reference sequence). V was pared by 3 bases and J by 3 bases, with 9 bases between. This CDR3 has 14 residues. CDR3 nucleotides: TGTGCCACCAGCAGCGTGACAAACAATCAGCCCCAGCATTTT. This translates into CATSSVTNNQPQHF.

The chain links TRBV28 to TRBJ2-1, with a tentative D call TRBD2 (6 bases). Per germline, CDR1 MDHEN and CDR2 SYDVKM. The V end lost 4 bases, the J end lost 5 bases, and 15 bases lay between the germline ends. This CDR3 region has 15 residues. The CDR3: CASSSPGEGNNEQFF. The CDR3 region has the DNA TGTGCCAGCAGTTCCCCGGGAGAGGGGAACAATGAGCAGTTCTTC.